The rows below give T cell receptor beta chains drawn from one sample of a study of blood T cell repertoires in COVID-19. Only in-frame clones appear in the TCRdb table, and some are missing; sequencing was by immunoSEQ multiplex PCR. This table has roughly 270,000 clones, less than 85% appearing once. The sequenced sample consisted of PBMCs or T cells enriched from blood (not recorded which). Receptors were obtained from a woman aged 45 to 65 who had recovered from COVID-19. Each CDR3 is given with its conserved first and last residue. The D gene is left open where the match is weak. Rows give clone size only sometimes, using once, few, many, or a class for an expanded clone.

abundance,j_gene,v_gene,d_gene,len,CDR3aa,CDR3nt
-,TRBJ1-4,TRBV6-1,-,13,CASAHNRNEKLFF,TGTGCCAGCGCCCACAATCGTAATGAAAAACTGTTTTTT
-,TRBJ1-2,TRBV10-3,-,16,CAIGGGSGSRNYGYTF,TGTGCCATCGGAGGAGGTTCGGGGTCTCGTAACTATGGCTACACCTTC
-,TRBJ2-7,TRBV30,TRBD1,14,CAWSPRQGDHEQYF,TGTGCCTGGAGCCCCCGGCAGGGGGACCACGAGCAGTACTTC
-,TRBJ1-1,TRBV7-9,-,12,CASSWEGTEAFF,TGTGCCAGCAGCTGGGAGGGGACTGAAGCTTTCTTT
once,TRBJ1-2,TRBV20-1,-,14,CSASPPGGSNGYTF,TGCAGTGCTAGTCCGCCCGGGGGTAGTAATGGCTACACCTTC
-,TRBJ2-1,TRBV5-1,TRBD2,16,CASNPGGGRGWNEQFF,TGCGCCAGCAACCCGGGTGGCGGGAGGGGTTGGAATGAGCAGTTCTTC
few,TRBJ2-5,TRBV5-1,TRBD1,14,CASSIQGGQETQYF,TGCGCCAGCAGCATACAGGGGGGACAAGAGACCCAGTACTTC
-,TRBJ2-6,TRBV10-3,-,17,CAISETGPTSGANVLTF,TGTGCCATCAGCGAGACAGGTCCGACCTCTGGGGCCAACGTCCTGACTTTC
once,TRBJ1-5,TRBV28,-,14,CASRRTGANQPQHF,TGTGCCAGCAGGCGAACAGGCGCCAATCAGCCCCAGCATTTT
-,TRBJ2-3,TRBV7-2,TRBD2,16,CASIRTSGTSTDTQYF,TGTGCCAGCATCCGGACTAGCGGGACTAGCACAGATACGCAGTATTTT
few,TRBJ2-2,TRBV18,-,16,CASSPRSEPGTGELFF,TGTGCCAGCTCACCACGGTCGGAGCCGGGCACCGGGGAGCTGTTTTTT
-,TRBJ2-5,TRBV6-5,TRBD2,16,CASSYLLAGADETQYF,TGTGCCAGCAGTTACTTACTAGCGGGGGCCGACGAGACCCAGTACTTC
-,TRBJ1-1,TRBV18,-,14,CASSPVVTGTEAFF,TGTGCCAGCTCACCAGTAGTGACAGGAACTGAAGCTTTCTTT
-,TRBJ1-5,TRBV2,-,12,CASGQSNQPQHF,TGTGCCAGCGGGCAGTCCAATCAGCCCCAGCATTTT
-,TRBJ1-1,TRBV9,-,14,CASSVDSSHTEAFF,TGTGCCAGCAGCGTAGATAGCTCACACACTGAAGCTTTCTTT
once,TRBJ2-7,TRBV7-3,TRBD2,15,CASSLGLAGSYEQYF,TGTGCCAGCAGCTTGGGACTAGCGGGGTCCTACGAGCAGTACTTC
-,TRBJ1-4,TRBV7-2,-,16,CASSFPPSSGDEKLFF,TGTGCCAGCAGCTTCCCTCCTTCATCAGGGGATGAAAAACTGTTTTTT
-,TRBJ1-4,TRBV29-1,-,13,CSVPTAEGEKLFF,TGCAGCGTACCTACGGCGGAGGGGGAAAAACTGTTTTTT
-,TRBJ2-3,TRBV11-2,TRBD2,16,CASSIRLAGEADTQYF,TGTGCCAGCAGCATCCGACTAGCGGGAGAGGCAGATACGCAGTATTTT
once,TRBJ2-3,TRBV7-2,TRBD2,15,CASSPTLAGRDTQYF,TGTGCCAGCAGCCCCACTCTAGCGGGGAGGGATACGCAGTATTTT
-,TRBJ1-6,TRBV2,-,15,CASSEEGDRNSPLHF,TGTGCCAGCAGTGAAGAGGGGGATCGGAATTCACCCCTCCACTTT
many,TRBJ2-1,TRBV7-8,-,13,CASSPQGYNEQFF,TGTGCCAGCAGCCCCCAGGGCTACAATGAGCAGTTCTTC
few,TRBJ1-1,TRBV11-2,-,15,CASSLGVRGDSEAFF,TGTGCCAGCAGCTTAGGTGTTCGGGGGGACTCTGAAGCTTTCTTT
-,TRBJ1-1,TRBV9,-,13,CASSVDGSTEAFF,TGTGCCAGCAGCGTAGATGGGAGCACTGAAGCTTTCTTT
few,TRBJ1-6,TRBV7-2,-,15,CASSSGGGAGSPLHF,TGTGCCAGCAGCTCCGGTGGGGGGGCTGGTTCACCCCTCCACTTT
-,TRBJ2-3,TRBV5-6,-,14,CASSLVLVADTQYF,TGTGCCAGCAGCTTAGTCCTAGTTGCAGATACGCAGTATTTT
-,TRBJ2-2,TRBV30,TRBD1,15,CAWSADRGGTGELFF,TGTGCCTGGAGTGCCGACAGGGGGGGGACCGGGGAGCTGTTTTTT
-,TRBJ2-3,TRBV5-1,-,13,CASSLLVSDTQYF,TGCGCCAGCAGCTTGCTAGTTTCAGATACGCAGTATTTT
-,TRBJ1-3,TRBV6-5,TRBD1,14,CASSYDRGRNTIYF,TGTGCCAGCAGTTACGACAGGGGGCGAAACACCATATATTTT
-,TRBJ1-2,TRBV7-2,-,17,CASSSTGWYSEFYGYTF,TGTGCCAGCAGCTCAACAGGGTGGTATTCAGAATTCTATGGCTACACCTTC
-,TRBJ1-6,TRBV5-1,TRBD1,15,CASSLRTGEASPLHF,TGCGCCAGCAGCCTAAGGACAGGGGAGGCTTCACCCCTCCACTTT
-,TRBJ2-7,TRBV5-1,TRBD1,14,CASSSGTATYEQYF,TGCGCCAGCAGCTCCGGGACAGCCACCTACGAGCAGTACTTC
-,TRBJ2-3,TRBV3-1/TRBV3-2,TRBD2,16,CASSLTTSGSWDTQYF,TGTGCCAGCAGCCTGACGACTAGCGGGAGTTGGGATACGCAGTATTTT
-,TRBJ2-7,TRBV30,TRBD1,14,CAWSDRQGLHEQYF,TGTGCCTGGAGCGATCGACAGGGTTTACACGAGCAGTACTTC
-,TRBJ2-7,TRBV11-2,TRBD2,15,CASSSRLAGSYEQYF,TGTGCCAGCAGCTCACGACTAGCGGGTTCCTACGAGCAGTACTTC
-,TRBJ1-2,TRBV2,TRBD1,14,CASSEQQGAYGYTF,TGTGCCAGCAGTGAACAGCAGGGGGCGTATGGCTACACCTTC
-,TRBJ1-5,TRBV18,TRBD1,13,CASSPTGNQPQHF,TGTGCCAGCTCACCGACAGGGAATCAGCCCCAGCATTTT
-,TRBJ1-2,TRBV24-1,-,19,CATSGPNKETGDLGYGYTF,TGTGCCACCAGTGGACCGAACAAAGAGACAGGAGACCTTGGGTATGGCTACACCTTC
once,TRBJ1-5,TRBV12-2,-,12,CASRPGNQPQHF,TGTGCAAGTCGCCCCGGCAATCAGCCCCAGCATTTT
once,TRBJ2-3,TRBV27,TRBD2,17,CASSLGTNPTNTDTQYF,TGTGCCAGCAGTTTGGGGACTAACCCAACAAACACAGATACGCAGTATTTT